A selection of T cell receptor beta chains follows, all from one sample in a study of blood T cell repertoires in COVID-19. Clones were read by immunoSEQ multiplex PCR, and TCRdb kept only the in-frame ones, dropping some. There are about 230,000 clones in the sample; approximately 80% occur only once, and 1.5% to 2% lies in the top ten. Specimen: PBMCs or T cells enriched from blood (not recorded which). These receptors originate from a man in his 60s who had recovered from COVID-19. The conserved cysteine and the conserved F or W are not part of the CDR3 here.

>TRBV3-1/TRBV3-2|TRBJ2-7
ASSLGTGGNEQY
>TRBV4-2|TRBJ1-2
ASSQGTGDMNYGYT
>TRBV5-1|TRBJ2-7
ASSLEGPTYEQY
>TRBV7-3|TRBJ2-1
ASSLSPNNEQF
>TRBV2|TRBJ2-7
ASRDPGQGRSYEQY
>TRBV6-5|TRBJ2-7
ASSYSWGGEVEQY
>TRBV5-1|TRBJ2-3
ASSLVSGDTDTQY
>TRBV11-3|TRBJ2-2
ASSFWEANSELF
>TRBV7-8|TRBJ2-1
ASSSWDGGGEQF
>TRBV2|TRBJ1-3
ASSTDSRMA
>TRBV6-1|TRBJ1-1
ASSEQGLGNTEAF
>TRBV5-1|TRBJ1-5
ASSLRTVPYSNQPQH
>TRBV7-2|TRBJ1-1
ASSLEGITEAF
>TRBV7-2|TRBJ1-5
ASSLQGNSNQPQH
>TRBV4-3|TRBJ1-1
ASSPGRLAPNTEAF
>TRBV4-3|TRBJ1-4
ASSQDLRGPNEKLF
>TRBV7-2|TRBJ2-1
ASSLVGGGTYNEQF
>TRBV2|TRBJ1-2
ASSDLPGLYGYT
>TRBV6-4|TRBJ2-1
ASSVTGTGGRNEQF
>TRBV9|TRBJ2-1
ASSPRLAGYNEQF
>TRBV6-5|TRBJ1-2
ASSPMEENYGYT
>TRBV19|TRBJ1-4
ASSYAGQFNEKLF